Presented here are 14 T cell receptor beta chains from one specimen sequenced in a study of T cells in Graves' hyperthyroidism and ophthalmopathy. TCR beta CDR3 regions were amplified from RNA. The HTBI primer set drove a first-round RT-PCR of the TCR CDR3. One entry per CDR3 protein results from TCRdb running MiXCR on the multiplex PCR reads. The sample lists roughly 700,000 distinct CDR3 sequences; roughly 32% were seen once. Sequencing used blood. The receptors were sampled from a woman aged 35 to 49 with Graves' hyperthyroidism.

This clonotype was found many times. The genes are TRBV7-2 and TRBJ2-7, with TRBD1 identical over 7 bases. J was trimmed by 0 bases and V by 4 bases; bases with no gene match: 9. CDR1 is SGHTA, CDR2 FQGNSA, per germline. The CDR3 runs to 16 residues. The CDR3 region is CASSYRRGQISYEQYF. For the CDR3, the DNA is TGTGCCAGCAGCTACCGAAGGGGACAGATCTCCTACGAGCAGTACTTC.

Only a few counts were recorded for this clonotype. The chain is built from TRBV11-2 and TRBJ2-3; D is possibly TRBD1 (6 bases). Trimming removed 8 bases at V and 2 bases at J, with 14 bases between. The CDR3 runs to 14 residues. The germline CDR1 and CDR2 sequences are SGHAT and FQNNGV. CDR3 bases: TGTGCCAGCTCTCTCGGGACAACCACAGATACGCAGTATTTT. The encoded protein is CASSLGTTTDTQYF. Full variable domain (remainder filled in from reference TRBV11-2 and TRBJ2-3): EAGVAQSPRYKIIEKRQSVAFWCNPISGHATLYWYQQILGQGPKLLIQFQNNGVVDDSQLPKDRFSAERLKGVDSTLKIQPAKLEDSAVYLCASSLGTTTDTQYFGPGTRLTVL.

This chain uses TRBV9 with TRBJ2-5, with D perhaps matching TRBD2 (6 bases). Trimming removed 0 bases from V and 7 bases from J, with 16 bases in between. The CDR3 loop spans 15 amino acids. In germline, CDR1 is SGDLS, CDR2 YYNGEE. CDR3 sequence (DNA): TGTGCCAGCAGCGTAGCCGGGAGTTCCCTGGGGACCCAGTACTTC. Translating gives CASSVAGSSLGTQYF.

This clonotype was counted between two and nine times. V and J are TRBV7-6 and TRBJ2-7, with 14 bases identical to TRBD2. CDR1 SGHVS and CDR2 FNYEAQ come from the germline V gene. V lost 6 bases to trimming and J lost 5 bases; unmatched junction nucleotides: 12. The CDR3 spans 17 residues. For the CDR3, the DNA is TGTGCCAGCAGTTTTCTAGGACTAGCGGGAGGTTCCGACGAGCAGTACTTC. Protein: CASSFLGLAGGSDEQYF.

The chain uses TRBV10-3 and TRBJ2-1; 7 bases match TRBD1. The CDR3 is 13 residues long. In germline, CDR1 is ENHRY, CDR2 SYGVKD. V lost 6 bases, J lost 6 bases, and 5 bases stayed unmatched. The CDR3 DNA follows: TGTGCCATCAGGACAGGGATCGGCAATGAGCAGTTCTTC. The encoded protein is CAIRTGIGNEQFF.

The rearrangement joins TRBV5-6 to TRBJ2-7; D is perhaps TRBD1 (5 bases). The CDR3 spans 15 residues. CDR1 and CDR2 (germline): SGHDT, YYEEEE. Between the trimmed V and J ends, which lost 0 bases and 4 bases, there was a span of 14 bases. CDR3 sequence: CASSLGLGAGYEQYF. The CDR3 DNA sequence: TGTGCCAGCAGCTTGGGTCTAGGGGCCGGGTACGAGCAGTACTTC.

The V call is TRBV7-2, the J call TRBJ1-4; TRBD1 agrees at 7 bases. V was pared by 4 bases and J by 11 bases, with 7 bases of the junction left unmatched. This CDR3 region has 13 residues. The V gene's germline CDR1 is SGHTA and CDR2 FQGNSA. The CDR3 is CASSSRSGGKLFF. In DNA, the CDR3 is TGTGCCAGCAGCTCCAGATCAGGGGGGAAACTGTTTTTT.

This clonotype was seen many times. The chain uses TRBV5-1 and TRBJ2-2; 7 bases agree with TRBD1. V lost 2 bases to trimming and J lost 12 bases; unmatched junction nucleotides: 19. The CDR3 is 17 residues long. CDR1 is SGHRS and CDR2 is YFSETQ in the germline V gene. The CDR3 sequence: CASSFGQETGDSAKLFF. The CDR3 DNA follows: TGCGCCAGCAGCTTTGGACAGGAGACCGGGGACAGCGCCAAGCTGTTTTTT. The entire variable domain, with the rest obtained from reference TRBV5-1 and TRBJ2-2, is as follows: KAGVTQTPRYLIKTRGQQVTLSCSPISGHRSVSWYQQTPGQGLQFLFEYFSETQRNKGNFPGRFSGRQFSNSRSEMNVSTLELGDSALYLCASSFGQETGDSAKLFFGEGSRLTVL.

This clonotype has just a few counts. V is TRBV10-3 and J is TRBJ2-3, with D possibly matching TRBD1 (5 bases). The CDR3 is 13 amino acids. V gave up 6 bases and J gave up 2 bases, with 9 bases separating them. Germline V lookup: CDR1 ENHRY, CDR2 SYGVKD. The CDR3 is CAIRATDTDTQYF. As DNA, the CDR3 is TGTGCCATCAGGGCGACAGACACAGATACGCAGTATTTT.

This clonotype turned up a few times. J is TRBJ1-1 and V is TRBV4-1; D is undetermined. The CDR3 extends over 17 amino acids. Germline V gene data show CDR1 as MGHRA and CDR2 as YSYEKL. V was clipped by 0 bases and J by 0 bases, with 14 bases between them. The CDR3 reads CASSQDFWEYMNTEAFF. The CDR3 coding sequence is TGCGCCAGCAGCCAAGATTTTTGGGAGTACATGAACACTGAAGCTTTCTTT.

V and J are TRBV5-1 and TRBJ2-7, with 7 positions matching TRBD2. The V and J ends lost 4 bases and 3 bases, in that order; junction bases with no gene match: 10. In germline, CDR1 is SGHRS, CDR2 YFSETQ. The CDR3 is 15 amino acids. The CDR3 DNA reads TGCGCCAGCAGCGTGGGGGGGACCACGAACTACGAGCAGTACTTC. It codes for CASSVGGTTNYEQYF.

Concerning this clonotype: Being one base from a much bigger clone, this may be a read error. This chain joins TRBV2 and TRBJ1-6; D gene uncertain. CDR3 length: 15 residues. The V end lost 8 bases, the J end lost 6 bases, and 17 bases lay between the germline ends. Germline assignment: CDR1 SNHLY and CDR2 FYNNEI. Here the CDR3 reads CASSSQSIVNSPLHF. Here the CDR3 DNA reads TGTGCCAGCTCATCCCAGTCGATAGTTAATTCACCCCTCCACTTT.

V is TRBV6-1 and J is TRBJ1-1; TRBD1 might be the D (5 bases). CDR3 length equals 11 residues. CDR1 MNHNS and CDR2 SASEGT come from the germline V gene. The V end was cut by 6 bases, the J end by 8 bases, with 10 bases between. CDR3 amino acids: CASRGRVEAFF. The CDR3 DNA reads TGTGCCAGCAGGGGACGGGTCGAAGCTTTCTTT.

The V call is TRBV7-9, the J call TRBJ1-1; TRBD1 matches at 8 bases. V lost 1 base and J lost 1; bases outside the gene matches: 5. Germline CDR1 SEHNR, CDR2 FQNEAQ (reference sequence). CDR3 length equals 16 residues. The CDR3: CASSLVRRGQNTEAFF. CDR3 sequence (DNA): TGTGCCAGCAGCTTAGTGCGCAGGGGGCAGAACACTGAAGCTTTCTTT.